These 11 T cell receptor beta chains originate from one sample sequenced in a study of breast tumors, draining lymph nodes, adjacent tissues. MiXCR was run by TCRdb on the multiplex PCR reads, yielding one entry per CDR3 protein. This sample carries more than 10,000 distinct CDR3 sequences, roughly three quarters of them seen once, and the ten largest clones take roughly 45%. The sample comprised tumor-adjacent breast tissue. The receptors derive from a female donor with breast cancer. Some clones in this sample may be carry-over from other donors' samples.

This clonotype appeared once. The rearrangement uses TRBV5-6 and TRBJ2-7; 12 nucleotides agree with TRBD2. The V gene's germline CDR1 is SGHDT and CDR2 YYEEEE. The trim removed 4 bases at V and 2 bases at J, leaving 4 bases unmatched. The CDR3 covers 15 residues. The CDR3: CASSPTSGSPYEQYF. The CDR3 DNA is TGTGCCAGCAGCCCGACTAGCGGGAGCCCCTACGAGCAGTACTTC. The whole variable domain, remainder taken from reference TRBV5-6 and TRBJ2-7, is DAGVTQSPTHLIKTRGQQVTLRCSPKSGHDTVSWYQQALGQGPQFIFQYYEEEERQRGNFPDRFSGHQFPNYSSELNVNALLLGDSALYLCASSPTSGSPYEQYFGPGTRLTVT.

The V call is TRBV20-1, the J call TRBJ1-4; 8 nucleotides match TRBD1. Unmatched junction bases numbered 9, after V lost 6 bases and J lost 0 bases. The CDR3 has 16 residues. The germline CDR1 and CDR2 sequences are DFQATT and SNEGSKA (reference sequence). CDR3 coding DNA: TGCAGTGCCCTGGACAGGGCGTCTGCAACTAATGAAAAACTGTTTTTT. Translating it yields CSALDRASATNEKLFF.

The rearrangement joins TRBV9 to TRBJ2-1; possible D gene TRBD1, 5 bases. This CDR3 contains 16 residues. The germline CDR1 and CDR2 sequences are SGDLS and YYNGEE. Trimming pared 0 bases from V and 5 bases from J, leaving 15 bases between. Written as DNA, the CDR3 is TGTGCCAGCAGCGTAGTCCAGGGATGGGGAAACAATGAGCAGTTCTTC. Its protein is CASSVVQGWGNNEQFF.

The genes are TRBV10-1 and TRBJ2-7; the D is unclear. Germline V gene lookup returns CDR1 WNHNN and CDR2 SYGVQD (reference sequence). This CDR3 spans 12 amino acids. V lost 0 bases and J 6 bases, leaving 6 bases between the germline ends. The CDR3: CASSESSSEQYF. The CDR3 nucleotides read TGCGCCAGCAGTGAGTCGTCGTCCGAGCAGTACTTC.

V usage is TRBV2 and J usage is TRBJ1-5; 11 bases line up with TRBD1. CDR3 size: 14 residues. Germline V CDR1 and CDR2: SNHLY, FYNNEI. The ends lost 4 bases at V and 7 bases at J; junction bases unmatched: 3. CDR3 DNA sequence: TGTGCCAGCAGTGGGACAGGGGGCAGACAGCCCCAGCATTTT. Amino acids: CASSGTGGRQPQHF.

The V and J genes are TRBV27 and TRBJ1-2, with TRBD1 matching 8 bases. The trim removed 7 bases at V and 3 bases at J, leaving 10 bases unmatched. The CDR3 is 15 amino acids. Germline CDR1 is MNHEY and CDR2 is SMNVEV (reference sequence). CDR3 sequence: CASTNRQGLDYGYTF. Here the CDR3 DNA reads TGTGCCAGCACTAACCGACAGGGGCTTGACTATGGCTACACCTTC.

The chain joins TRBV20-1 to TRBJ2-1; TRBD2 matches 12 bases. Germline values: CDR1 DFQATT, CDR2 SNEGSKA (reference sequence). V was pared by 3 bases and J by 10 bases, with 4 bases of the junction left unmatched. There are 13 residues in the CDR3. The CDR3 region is CSASRLAGGEQFF. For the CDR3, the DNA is TGCAGTGCTAGTAGGCTAGCGGGAGGGGAGCAGTTCTTC.

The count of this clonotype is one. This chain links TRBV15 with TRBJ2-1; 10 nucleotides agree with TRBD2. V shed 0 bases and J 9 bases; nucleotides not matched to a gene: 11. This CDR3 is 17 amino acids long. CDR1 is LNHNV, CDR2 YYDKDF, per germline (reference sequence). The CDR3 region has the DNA TGTGCCACCAGCAGAGATCAGGCTAGCGGGAGAAGGGGTGAGCAGTTCTTC. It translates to CATSRDQASGRRGEQFF.

CDR3 in DNA: TGCAGTGCCCACTCAGCGAACGAGCAGTACTTC. Amino acids: CSAHSANEQYF. The chain employs TRBV20-1 and TRBJ2-7; D is unresolved. Per the germline V gene, CDR1 is DFQATT and CDR2 is SNEGSKA (reference sequence). The CDR3 has 11 residues. V shed 6 bases and J shed 5 bases, with 11 bases lying between them.

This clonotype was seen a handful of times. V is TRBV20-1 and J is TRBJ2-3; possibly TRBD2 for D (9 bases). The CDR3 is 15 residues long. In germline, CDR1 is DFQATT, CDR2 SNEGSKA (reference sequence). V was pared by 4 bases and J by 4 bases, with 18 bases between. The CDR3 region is CSATGGGGVPDTQYF. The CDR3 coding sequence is TGCAGTGCTACAGGGGGCGGGGGGGTCCCAGATACGCAGTATTTT.

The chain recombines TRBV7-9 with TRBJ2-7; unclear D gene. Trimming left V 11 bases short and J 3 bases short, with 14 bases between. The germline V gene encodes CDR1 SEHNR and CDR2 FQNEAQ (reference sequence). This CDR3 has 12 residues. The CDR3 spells CAPSRLGYEQYF. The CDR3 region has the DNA TGTGCCCCCTCGAGACTGGGCTACGAGCAGTACTTC.